This T cell receptor (beta chain) was retrieved from a study of T cell responses to AZD1222 COVID-19 vaccine. Turning to the study itself: Second doses that came at about 4 or about 12 weeks were put together.

Whole-study results and caveats: There were mostly white British donors and more females than males, and clonal diversity was possibly underestimated. The study identified only five or six AZD1222 recipients as seropositive at baseline. The breadth and depth of Spike-specific TCRs increased once two AZD1222 doses had been given.

TCRdb keeps only in-frame clones here, not all; method: immunoSEQ multiplex PCR. Of approximately 130,000 clones detected, 93% appear once; the ten largest clones hold more than 0.7%. Note on this clone: Its antigen is currently unknown.

The CDR3 length is 15 residues. The trim removed 8 bases at V and 5 bases at J, leaving 11 bases unmatched. CDR1 and CDR2 from the germline V gene are KGHSH and LQKENI. The sample here was peripheral blood, taken on day 0 of AZD1222 vaccination. The TCR sequence derives from an adult in good health. V is TRBV18 and J is TRBJ1-1; 10 bases match TRBD1. CDR3: CASQRQGALGTEAFF. In DNA form, the CDR3 reads TGTGCCAGCCAAAGACAGGGGGCGTTAGGAACTGAAGCTTTCTTT.